This TCR beta chain was recorded in a study of blood T cell repertoires in COVID-19. Study background: Sites across the United States, Italy and Spain contributed samples from acute and convalescent COVID-19. PBMCs, B-cell-depleted T cells, or T cells provided the cDNA or gDNA that made up the material.

Methods used by the authors: Amplifying reference gene primers gave estimates of nucleated cell counts. Here immunoSEQ multiplex PCR was the method, and the copy in TCRdb shows in-frame clones only, minus some. V and J calls and clone size are given by that table; D and trimming were obtained from the DNA. The repertoire holds tens of thousands of clones, with approximately 85% as singletons. The CDR3 covers 13 residues. Germline V gives CDR1 LGHDT, CDR2 YNNKEL (reference sequence). Deletions cut 4 bases from V and 7 bases from J, with 13 bases between. The sequenced sample was peripheral blood. The chain links TRBV3-1 (or the pseudogene TRBV3-2) to TRBJ1-2; D possibly corresponds to TRBD1 (6 bases). The receptor was isolated from a human donor in a cohort sampled during active COVID-19. CDR3 sequence (DNA): TGTGCCAGCAGCCCCAACAGGGTTTTTGGCTACACCTTC. This translates into CASSPNRVFGYTF.